The text below deals with one T cell receptor (beta chain). The antigen remains undetermined. V was pared by 0 bases and J by 1 base, with 6 bases of the junction left unmatched. CDR1 and CDR2 from the germline V gene are LGHDT and YNNKEL (reference sequence). The CDR3 runs 16 residues. The data originate from a study of T cell responses to AZD1222 COVID-19 vaccine. General study findings and limits: The peak T cell response came first, and repertoires were sampled only after it. Once two AZD1222 doses were given, Spike-specific TCR breadth and depth went up.

This table comes from immunoSEQ multiplex PCR, and its TCRdb copy is limited to in-frame clones, with some not included. This sample yields around 100,000 clones, of which more than 90% are seen a single time; approximately 1.1% belongs to the top ten. V usage is TRBV3-1 (or the pseudogene TRBV3-2) and J usage is TRBJ2-7, with 7 positions matching TRBD1. Material: peripheral blood, obtained on day 0 of AZD1222 vaccination. This clonotype was obtained from an adult in good health. The CDR3 DNA reads as TGTGCCAGCAGCCAAGATGAGGGGGCTTTTTCCTACGAGCAGTACTTC. This sequence encodes CASSQDEGAFSYEQYF.